This paragraph reports one T cell receptor beta chain. This entry is derived from a study of shared clonotypes between healthy human individuals. This CDR3 is built from 13 residues. Germline assignment: CDR1 SGHTA and CDR2 FQGNSA. Trimming removed 3 bases from V and 5 bases from J, with 8 bases in between. Clones were read by immunoSEQ multiplex PCR, and TCRdb kept only the in-frame ones, dropping some. Of some 2.1 million clones listed, roughly 95% are singletons. The sequence was collected from a man aged 18 to 29 in good health. The source material was naive CD4+ T cells sorted from blood. Subset meaning: CD45RA+ positively selected. The V call is TRBV7-2, the J call TRBJ1-5; D perhaps matches TRBD1 (6 bases). CDR3 nucleotides: TGTGCCAGCAGCTTCCACAGGGATCAGCCCCAGCATTTT. This translates into CASSFHRDQPQHF.